One sample yielded the 20 T cell receptor beta chains listed below, sequenced in a study of blood T cells in healthy people across ages. Using a J-beta primer mix together with a sample-barcoded 5' primer, a second PCR was run for roughly 6 to 12 cycles. TCRdb passed the 5' RACE reads through MiXCR, listing each CDR3 protein once. This sample has approximately 730,000 distinct CDR3 sequences, with about 55% found just once. Sequenced material: blood. The source is an elderly man in good health.

The chain joins TRBV28 to TRBJ2-7; 7 nucleotides agree with TRBD1. CDR3 length: 14 amino acids. Germline V lookup: CDR1 MDHEN, CDR2 SYDVKM. V lost 11 bases, J lost 4 bases, and 14 bases stayed unmatched. The CDR3, as DNA: TGTGCCTGCACTCCCCCCGGGACAGAATACGAGCAGTACTTC. It specifies CACTPPGTEYEQYF. Based on the CDR3 plus reference TRBV28 and TRBJ2-7, the full variable domain is DVKVTQSSRYLVKRTGEKVFLECVQDMDHENMFWYRQDPGLGLRLIYFSYDVKMKEKGDIPEGYSVSREKKERFSLILESASTNQTSMYLCACTPPGTEYEQYFGPGTRLTVT.

The V gene is TRBV24-1, the J gene TRBJ1-5, with a possible D match to TRBD1 (5 bases). V was clipped by 7 bases and J by 3 bases, with 12 bases between them. Germline-derived CDR1 and CDR2 are KGHDR and SFDVKD. The CDR3 consists of 14 residues. CDR3 sequence reads: CATSGGTPNQPQHF. The CDR3, as DNA: TGTGCCACCAGCGGAGGGACCCCCAATCAGCCCCAGCATTTT.

The table lists this clonotype with a few counts. The chain recombines TRBV29-1 with TRBJ2-1; 7 bases map to TRBD2. V gave up 2 bases and J gave up 7 bases; unmatched junction bases: 2. This CDR3 is 12 amino acids long. The germline gives CDR1 SQVTM, CDR2 ANQGSEA. The CDR3 DNA reads as TGCAGCGTTGAAACTAGCGTGAATGAGCAGTTCTTC. Protein: CSVETSVNEQFF.

V is TRBV19 and J is TRBJ2-6; 7 bases are a match to TRBD1. The germline V gene has CDR1 LNHDA and CDR2 SQIVND (reference sequence). This CDR3 comprises 16 residues. J lost 4 bases, V lost 1 base, and 4 bases had no gene match. CDR3 bases: TGTGCCAGTAGTATAGCAGGGGGTTCGGGGGCCAACGTCCTGACTTTC. Translated: CASSIAGGSGANVLTF.

This clonotype was seen only a few times. The rearrangement uses TRBV5-6 and TRBJ2-3; 8 nucleotides match TRBD1. Trimming at V came to 2 bases and at J to 5 bases, leaving 4 bases not matched to a gene. CDR1 SGHDT and CDR2 YYEEEE come from the germline V gene. The CDR3 totals 14 residues. In DNA form, the CDR3 reads TGTGCCAGCAGCTTTTACAGGGGGAAAGATACGCAGTATTTT. Its translation is CASSFYRGKDTQYF. Looking up the rest from reference TRBV5-6 and TRBJ2-3 gives the full variable domain: DAGVTQSPTHLIKTRGQQVTLRCSPKSGHDTVSWYQQALGQGPQFIFQYYEEEERQRGNFPDRFSGHQFPNYSSELNVNALLLGDSALYLCASSFYRGKDTQYFGPGTRLTVL.

Here the CDR3 reads CASSQGSENYGYTF. CDR3 nucleotide sequence: TGCGCCAGCAGCCAAGGGTCTGAGAACTATGGCTACACCTTC. The chain uses TRBV4-1 and TRBJ1-2; D is ambiguous. Germline values: CDR1 MGHRA, CDR2 YSYEKL. The CDR3 runs to 14 residues. The germline V and J ends were trimmed by 1 base and 2 bases, with 8 bases remaining between them.

This chain links TRBV7-9 with TRBJ2-3, with D perhaps TRBD1 (6 bases). Trimming removed 6 bases from V and 2 bases from J, with 18 bases in between. This CDR3 comprises 16 residues. Germline V lookup: CDR1 SEHNR, CDR2 FQNEAQ (reference sequence). For the CDR3, the DNA is TGTGCCAGCAGACGTACCGGGACACCTAACACAGATACGCAGTATTTT. Protein: CASRRTGTPNTDTQYF.

V is TRBV6-5 and J is TRBJ2-1; weak D call: TRBD1 (6 bases). Germline CDR1 is MNHEY and CDR2 is SVGAGI. Trimming shortened V by 6 bases and J by 0 bases, and 9 bases separated the two germline ends. The CDR3 covers 14 residues. This CDR3 is CASRAGDSYNEQFF. The CDR3 bases are TGTGCCAGCAGGGCAGGGGACTCCTACAATGAGCAGTTCTTC.

The V call is TRBV20-1, the J call TRBJ2-5; the match to TRBD2 covers 12 bases. Trimming cost V 7 bases and J 11 bases; bases outside gene matches: 14. The CDR3 has 14 amino acids. Germline values: CDR1 DFQATT, CDR2 SNEGSKA (reference sequence). The CDR3 nucleotides are TGCAGTGTTGGACAGACTAGCGGGAGAAATGAGCAGTACTTC. Its protein is CSVGQTSGRNEQYF.

This chain connects TRBV18 to TRBJ2-7, with 12 nucleotides matching TRBD1. The V gene end was trimmed by 6 bases and the J gene end by 7 bases; junction bases not matched to a gene: 7. In germline, CDR1 is KGHSH, CDR2 LQKENI. The CDR3 is 14 residues long. The CDR3 spells CASSPGTGGEEQYF. The DNA of the CDR3 is TGTGCCAGCTCCCCCGGGACAGGGGGCGAGGAGCAGTACTTC.

This chain joins TRBV6-5 and TRBJ2-3, with D perhaps matching TRBD2 (7 bases). Germline V gene lookup returns CDR1 MNHEY and CDR2 SVGAGI. The CDR3 covers 15 residues. Trimming removed 5 bases at V and 5 bases at J, with 17 bases between. This CDR3 is CASSVNGGPEDTQYF. CDR3 DNA sequence: TGTGCCAGCAGTGTAAACGGGGGGCCGGAAGATACGCAGTATTTT.

This rearrangement joins TRBV21-1 to TRBJ2-7. TRBV21-1 is marked as a pseudogene. This CDR3 comprises 13 residues. CDR3 nucleotide sequence: TGTGCCAGCACTAAGCGGGAGTCGGCCGAGCAGTACTTC. This encodes CASTKRESAEQYF.

This clonotype was picked up a small number of times. The rearrangement links TRBV6-6 to TRBJ1-4, with TRBD1 identical over 9 bases. This CDR3 is 17 amino acids long. CDR1 is MNHNY and CDR2 is SVGAGI in the germline V gene (reference sequence). V dropped 0 bases and J dropped 8; count of bases not matched to a gene: 10. CDR3 sequence: CASSYSPRDRVAEKLFF. As DNA, the CDR3 is TGTGCCAGCAGTTACTCTCCCCGGGACAGGGTAGCCGAAAAACTGTTTTTT.

CDR3 DNA: TGCAGCGTTGAAGGTGGCGCGGGAGGGAACTACAATGAGCAGTACTTC. Protein: CSVEGGAGGNYNEQYF. The chain combines TRBV29-1 with TRBJ2-1, with TRBD2 identical over 9 bases. The J call could be wrong; TRBJ2-7 is a better fit for the DNA end. This CDR3 is 16 amino acids long. The V gene's germline CDR1 is SQVTM and CDR2 ANQGSEA.

The genes are TRBV14 and TRBJ2-5, with D perhaps given as TRBD1 or TRBD2 (5 bases each). V was shortened by 4 bases and J by 4 bases, with 10 bases between the two germline ends. CDR1 and CDR2 from the germline V gene are SGHDN and FVKESK. The CDR3 totals 13 residues. The CDR3 protein is CASSRDQRETQYF. The CDR3, as DNA: TGTGCCAGCAGCCGGGACCAGAGAGAGACCCAGTACTTC.

This chain connects TRBV11-2 to TRBJ2-1; 12 positions match TRBD1. Germline CDR1 reads SGHAT; CDR2 reads FQNNGV. This CDR3 has 16 amino acids. With 6 bases clipped from V and 7 bases from J, the junction kept 10 bases outside the gene matches. The CDR3 sequence is CASRKPGQGARNEQFF. Here the CDR3 DNA reads TGTGCCAGCAGAAAACCGGGACAGGGGGCGCGGAATGAGCAGTTCTTC.

V is TRBV9 and J is TRBJ2-3, with D perhaps TRBD2 (5 bases). The CDR3 consists of 10 residues. CDR1 is SGDLS and CDR2 is YYNGEE in the germline V gene. CDR3 region: CAGRRDTQYF. The DNA of the CDR3 is TGTGCGGGTAGGAGGGATACGCAGTATTTT.

This chain joins TRBV9 and TRBJ2-5; D call uncertain. The length of the CDR3 is 12 residues. The germline V gene encodes CDR1 SGDLS and CDR2 YYNGEE. Trimming pared 0 bases from V and 7 bases from J, leaving 7 bases between. Here the CDR3 DNA reads TGTGCCAGCAGCGTAGGTTCAGGGACCCAGTACTTC. The encoded protein is CASSVGSGTQYF.

The sample holds many counts of this clonotype. The chain employs TRBV5-1 and TRBJ2-7; D is unresolved. Germline loops: CDR1 SGHRS, CDR2 YFSETQ. This CDR3 spans 14 amino acids. Trimming shortened V by 0 bases and J by 0 bases, and 7 bases separated the two germline ends. The CDR3 loop reads CASSLVASSYEQYF. CDR3 in DNA: TGCGCCAGCAGCTTGGTCGCCAGCTCCTACGAGCAGTACTTC.

This clonotype has a handful of counts. The chain links TRBV29-1 to TRBJ2-1; no reliable D call. Germline values: CDR1 SQVTM, CDR2 ANQGSEA. The CDR3 has 9 residues. Between the trimmed V and J ends, which lost 4 bases and 10 bases, there was a span of 5 bases. The CDR3 is CSVASEQFF. The CDR3 region has the DNA TGCAGCGTTGCCTCCGAGCAGTTCTTC.